Below are 29 T cell receptor beta chains sequenced from a single sample in a study of T cell responses to AZD1222 COVID-19 vaccine. TCRdb's copy holds only in-frame clones and misses some; the assay was immunoSEQ multiplex PCR. The sample contains over 8,000 clones, 88% of which appear only once. The input for sequencing was peripheral blood, taken 28 days after the second AZD1222 dose. Receptors were obtained from an adult who received the AZD1222 COVID-19 vaccine.

The chain links TRBV15 to TRBJ1-5, with D possibly being TRBD1 (5 bases). From germline, CDR1 is LNHNV and CDR2 YYDKDF (reference sequence). V was cut by 0 bases and J by 5 bases, with 8 bases left in between. The CDR3 spans 14 residues. The CDR3 sequence: CATSREGGDQPQHF. DNA for the CDR3: TGTGCCACCAGCAGAGAGGGGGGAGATCAGCCCCAGCATTTT.

The genes are TRBV29-1 and TRBJ2-5, with D uncertain. The CDR3 runs to 12 residues. V gave up 5 bases and J gave up 1 base, with 8 bases separating them. Germline V gene lookup returns CDR1 SQVTM and CDR2 ANQGSEA. The CDR3 nucleotides are TGCAGCGTTTTGGCAACCCAAGAGACCCAGTACTTC. It translates to CSVLATQETQYF.

V is TRBV2 and J is TRBJ2-1; 11 bases map to TRBD1. Losses at the gene ends were 9 bases for V and 7 bases for J; bases not matched to a gene: 5. Per the germline V gene, CDR1 is SNHLY and CDR2 is FYNNEI. This CDR3 is 13 amino acids long. CDR3 sequence (DNA): TGTGCCAGTGGACAGGGGGCGCGAAATGAGCAGTTCTTC. Protein product: CASGQGARNEQFF.

V is TRBV7-3 and J is TRBJ1-1; 7 bases are a match to TRBD1. CDR1 SGHTA and CDR2 FQGTGA come from the germline V gene. This CDR3 comprises 13 residues. Trimming removed 5 bases from V and 3 bases from J; junction bases left unmatched: 3. The CDR3 nucleotides read TGTGCCAGCAGCAACCAGGGGGACACTGAAGCTTTCTTT. It codes for CASSNQGDTEAFF.

The chain joins TRBV5-4 to TRBJ2-7, with TRBD1 as a possible D gene (6 bases). The germline CDR1 and CDR2 sequences are SGHNT and YYREEE (reference sequence). V lost 4 bases and J 5 bases, leaving 13 bases between the germline ends. The length of the CDR3 is 13 residues. This CDR3 reads CASSPDSVDEQYF. In DNA form, the CDR3 reads TGTGCCAGCAGCCCGGACAGTGTCGACGAGCAGTACTTC.

This chain links TRBV9 with TRBJ1-3, with D possibly TRBD1 on 5 matching bases. V gave up 4 bases and J gave up 3 bases, with 14 bases separating them. CDR3 size: 15 residues. Germline CDR1 SGDLS, CDR2 YYNGEE. The CDR3: CASSSPQGIGNTIYF. The DNA for the CDR3 is TGTGCCAGCAGCTCCCCCCAGGGCATTGGAAACACCATATATTTT.

J is TRBJ2-7 and V is TRBV18; 10 nucleotides align to TRBD1. This CDR3 is built from 16 residues. The V gene's germline CDR1 is KGHSH and CDR2 LQKENI. Unmatched junction bases numbered 13, after V lost 5 bases and J lost 6 bases. As DNA, the CDR3 is TGTGCCAGCTCAGCGACAGGGGGCGCCGGGTTGGGCGAGCAGTACTTC. It specifies CASSATGGAGLGEQYF.

The rearrangement joins TRBV3-1 (or the pseudogene TRBV3-2) to TRBJ2-6; perhaps TRBD2 as D (7 bases). V was cut by 3 bases and J by 2 bases, with 14 bases left in between. The CDR3 is 17 residues long. Germline V gene data show CDR1 as LGHDT and CDR2 as YNNKEL (reference sequence). The CDR3 bases are TGTGCCAGCAGCCAGGGGACTAAGGGGGCTGGGGCCAACGTCCTGACTTTC. This translates into CASSQGTKGAGANVLTF.

With respect to this clone: This same CDR3 is encoded by further DNA sequences in the sample. The chain recombines TRBV13 with TRBJ1-1; possibly TRBD1 for D (5 bases). The CDR3 contains 15 residues. CDR1 PRHDT and CDR2 FYEKMQ come from the germline V gene (reference sequence). Between the trimmed V and J ends, which lost 5 bases and 1 base, there was a span of 14 bases. CDR3 sequence: CASSHSGSANTEAFF. The CDR3 DNA sequence: TGTGCCAGCAGCCACTCAGGGTCCGCGAACACTGAAGCTTTCTTT. Full variable domain (remainder filled in from reference TRBV13 and TRBJ1-1): AAGVIQSPRHLIKEKRETATLKCYPIPRHDTVYWYQQGPGQDPQFLISFYEKMQSDKGSIPDRFSAQQFSDYHSELNMSSLELGDSALYFCASSHSGSANTEAFFGQGTRLTVV.

This sequence joins TRBV6-5 and TRBJ1-3, with 7 nucleotides matching TRBD1. The trim removed 8 bases at V and 3 bases at J, leaving 7 bases unmatched. The CDR3 totals 14 residues. Germline assignment: CDR1 MNHEY and CDR2 SVGAGI. The CDR3 sequence: CASGARGGGNTIYF. CDR3 DNA: TGTGCCAGCGGCGCCAGGGGGGGTGGAAACACCATATATTTT.

The gene calls are TRBV6-2 or TRBV6-3 and TRBJ1-5; D possibly corresponds to TRBD1 (5 bases). From germline, CDR1 is MNHEY and CDR2 SVGEGT. Trimming took off 2 bases at V and 2 bases at J, with 16 bases between the two ends. The CDR3 runs 17 residues. The CDR3, as DNA: TGTGCCAGCAGTTACCCCCCAGGGCGAGGAGGCAATCAGCCCCAGCATTTT. It encodes CASSYPPGRGGNQPQHF.

The chain uses TRBV4-1 and TRBJ2-7, with D unclear. Germline V gene data show CDR1 as MGHRA and CDR2 as YSYEKL. The CDR3 runs 17 residues. V was trimmed by 1 base and J by 2 bases, leaving 18 bases between them. DNA for the CDR3: TGCGCCAGCAGCCAAGCTTCAGCTCACCCGGCCGCCTACGAGCAGTACTTC. Protein sequence: CASSQASAHPAAYEQYF.

This clone was counted a single time. This chain uses TRBV27 with TRBJ2-3; the D gene is possibly TRBD1 (6 bases). Trimming took off 5 bases at V and 2 bases at J, with 14 bases between the two ends. The V gene's germline CDR1 is MNHEY and CDR2 SMNVEV (reference sequence). The CDR3 loop spans 15 amino acids. CDR3 sequence reads: CASSQTGNPTDTQYF. In DNA form, the CDR3 reads TGTGCCAGCAGTCAAACAGGGAACCCCACAGATACGCAGTATTTT.

The V call is TRBV19, the J call TRBJ1-2, with TRBD1 matching over 9 bases. With 5 bases clipped from V and 6 bases from J, the junction kept 10 bases outside the gene matches. Germline V gene data show CDR1 as LNHDA and CDR2 as SQIVND (reference sequence). This CDR3 is built from 15 residues. The CDR3 loop reads CASSPRRTGVDGYTF. DNA for the CDR3: TGTGCCAGTAGTCCGCGCCGGACAGGGGTGGATGGCTACACCTTC.

This chain joins TRBV4-1 and TRBJ2-2; 7 positions match TRBD1. Germline V CDR1 and CDR2: MGHRA, YSYEKL. The CDR3 sequence is 15 residues long. The ends lost 5 bases at V and 1 base at J; junction bases unmatched: 4. The CDR3 region is CASSTDRVNTGELFF. The CDR3 DNA follows: TGCGCCAGCAGCACCGACAGGGTGAACACCGGGGAGCTGTTTTTT.

The genes are TRBV19 and TRBJ1-1; unclear D gene. Trimming removed 2 bases at V and 10 bases at J, with 17 bases between. CDR1 is LNHDA and CDR2 is SQIVND in the germline V gene (reference sequence). CDR3 length: 14 amino acids. The CDR3 loop is CASSIISSPLRAFF. CDR3 DNA sequence: TGTGCCAGTAGTATAATTAGTTCGCCACTGCGAGCTTTCTTT.

The rearrangement uses TRBV28 and TRBJ1-2; D possibly corresponds to TRBD1 (6 bases). The CDR3 is 15 residues long. The germline V gene has CDR1 MDHEN and CDR2 SYDVKM. The V and J ends lost 6 bases and 4 bases respectively, with 18 bases between them. The CDR3 loop is CASRTPGALFYGYTF. As DNA, the CDR3 is TGTGCCAGCAGAACCCCAGGGGCCCTATTCTATGGCTACACCTTC.

This chain links TRBV7-9 with TRBJ1-5; a weak D match, TRBD1 (6 bases). Trimming took off 1 base at V and 7 bases at J, with 11 bases between the two ends. The CDR3 extends over 14 amino acids. The V gene's germline CDR1 is SEHNR and CDR2 FQNEAQ (reference sequence). The CDR3 sequence: CASSLDQGPQPQHF. In DNA form, the CDR3 reads TGTGCCAGCAGCTTAGACCAGGGGCCCCAGCCCCAGCATTTT.

The chain carries TRBV6-4 and TRBJ2-7; a possible D gene is TRBD2 (6 bases). The V end was cut by 0 bases, the J end by 0 bases, with 12 bases between. Germline CDR1 is MRHNA and CDR2 is SNTAGT. This CDR3 has 16 amino acids. This CDR3 is CASSDSSGDSSYEQYF. In nucleotides, the CDR3 is TGTGCCAGCAGTGACTCGTCGGGAGATAGCTCCTACGAGCAGTACTTC.

V and J are TRBV4-1 and TRBJ2-7; unclear D gene. The CDR3 runs to 17 residues. Germline V gene lookup returns CDR1 MGHRA and CDR2 YSYEKL. V was shortened by 4 bases and J by 1 base, with 20 bases between the two germline ends. The CDR3 is CASSRSSGVLGSYEQYF. The CDR3 nucleotides are TGCGCCAGCAGCCGATCCTCGGGCGTACTGGGGTCCTACGAGCAGTACTTC.

Regarding this clone: A junction end diverges from the germline sequence, so it may reflect a read error. The chain couples TRBV2 to TRBJ2-7, with 8 bases that match TRBD2. The CDR3 is made up of 13 amino acids. The V gene's germline CDR1 is SNHLY and CDR2 FYNNEI. CDR3 in amino acids: CASSVTSVGLSLF. The CDR3 coding sequence is TGTGCCAGCAGTGTGACTAGCGTGGGGCTCTCCCTCTTC.

This sequence joins TRBV6-1 and TRBJ2-5; the D gene is possibly TRBD2 (6 bases). The CDR3 has 17 residues. Between the trimmed V and J ends, which lost 2 bases and 4 bases, there was a span of 20 bases. Germline V gives CDR1 MNHNS, CDR2 SASEGT. As DNA, the CDR3 is TGTGCCAGCAGTGAATTAGGCCTACGGGGCGGGGCAGAGACCCAGTACTTC. Translated: CASSELGLRGGAETQYF.

This sequence joins TRBV6-1 and TRBJ2-5; no clear D gene. This CDR3 is 13 amino acids long. V lost 2 bases and J 2 bases, leaving 6 bases between the germline ends. Germline V gene data show CDR1 as MNHNS and CDR2 as SASEGT. CDR3 sequence reads: CASSEHLQETQYF. The CDR3 region has the DNA TGTGCCAGCAGTGAACATCTGCAAGAGACCCAGTACTTC.

The chain employs TRBV28 and TRBJ1-1; D is ambiguous. Germline CDR1 MDHEN, CDR2 SYDVKM. V lost 5 bases, J lost 4 bases, and 8 bases lay in between. The CDR3 contains 12 residues. The CDR3 region is CASSPRATEAFF. CDR3 coding DNA: TGTGCCAGCAGTCCCCGGGCCACTGAAGCTTTCTTT.

The chain has TRBV24-1 and TRBJ1-2; 8 bases align to TRBD1. The CDR3 sequence is 15 residues long. Per the germline V gene, CDR1 is KGHDR and CDR2 is SFDVKD. V lost 3 bases and J lost 1; bases outside the gene matches: 3. The CDR3 sequence is CATSDAGTGNYGYTF. CDR3 coding DNA: TGTGCCACCAGTGATGCCGGGACAGGTAACTATGGCTACACCTTC.

This chain joins TRBV28 and TRBJ2-2, with 8 bases matching TRBD1. The CDR3 totals 15 residues. Germline CDR1 and CDR2: MDHEN and SYDVKM. Trimming cost V 6 bases and J 4 bases; bases outside gene matches: 7. This chain's CDR3 is CASSPSDRATGELFF. The CDR3 DNA reads TGTGCCAGCAGCCCTTCGGACAGGGCCACCGGGGAGCTGTTTTTT. The entire variable domain, with the rest obtained from reference TRBV28 and TRBJ2-2, is as follows: DVKVTQSSRYLVKRTGEKVFLECVQDMDHENMFWYRQDPGLGLRLIYFSYDVKMKEKGDIPEGYSVSREKKERFSLILESASTNQTSMYLCASSPSDRATGELFFGEGSRLTVL.

The genes are TRBV11-1 and TRBJ1-2, with D unclear. V was pared by 4 bases and J by 8 bases, with 14 bases between. Per the germline V gene, CDR1 is SGHAT and CDR2 is FQDESV (reference sequence). The CDR3 runs 13 residues. CDR3 sequence (DNA): TGTGCCAGCAGCTCACAAGGGATCTGGGGCTACACCTTC. Protein sequence: CASSSQGIWGYTF.

The chain joins TRBV7-3 to TRBJ2-2; TRBD2 is a possible D gene (5 bases). Trimming removed 2 bases at V and 2 bases at J, with 15 bases between. The germline V gene has CDR1 SGHTA and CDR2 FQGTGA. The length of the CDR3 is 17 residues. For the CDR3, the DNA is TGTGCCAGCAGCTTAGCGGGCCCCTCCGTAAACACCGGGGAGCTGTTTTTT. Protein product: CASSLAGPSVNTGELFF.

This clone was recorded only once. This rearrangement joins TRBV5-1 to TRBJ2-3; TRBD2 matches 9 bases. V was clipped by 7 bases and J by 0 bases; unmatched bases: 6. This CDR3 region has 15 residues. Looked up from germline, CDR1 is SGHRS and CDR2 is YFSETQ. CDR3: CASLSGGPSTDTQYF. As DNA, the CDR3 is TGCGCCAGCTTAAGCGGGGGGCCTAGCACAGATACGCAGTATTTT.